Here is one T cell receptor beta chain with its context. This sample stems from a study of early T cells in non-severe SARS-CoV-2 infection. From the 5' RACE reads, TCRdb called clonotypes with MiXCR, one entry per CDR3 protein. The profile shows about 83,000 distinct CDR3 sequences, roughly 13% of them singletons. The ends were cut back, 6 bases at V and 1 base at J, with 12 bases in the middle. The CDR3 sequence is 14 residues long. Germline loops: CDR1 LGHNT, CDR2 FRNRAP. The source is an adult who was a healthcare worker with PCR-confirmed SARS-CoV-2 infection or an uninfected control (not recorded which). The rearrangement links TRBV12-5 to TRBJ1-1; D uncertain. Sequencing was performed on whole blood. The CDR3 sequence is CASGWLQWNTEAFF. As DNA, the CDR3 is TGTGCTAGTGGGTGGTTACAGTGGAACACTGAAGCTTTCTTT.